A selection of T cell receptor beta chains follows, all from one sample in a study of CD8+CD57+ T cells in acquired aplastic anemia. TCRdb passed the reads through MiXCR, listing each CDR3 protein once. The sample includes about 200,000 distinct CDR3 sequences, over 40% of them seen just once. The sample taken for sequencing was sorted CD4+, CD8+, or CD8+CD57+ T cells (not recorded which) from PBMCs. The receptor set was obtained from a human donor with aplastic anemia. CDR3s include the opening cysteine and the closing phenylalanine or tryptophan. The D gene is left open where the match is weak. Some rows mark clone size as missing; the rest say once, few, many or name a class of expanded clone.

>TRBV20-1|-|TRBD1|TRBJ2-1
CSARNPGQGSYNEQFF
TGCAGTGCTAGAAACCCGGGACAGGGGTCCTACAATGAGCAGTTCTTC
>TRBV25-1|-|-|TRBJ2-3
CASSESGRGTQYF
TGTGCCAGCAGTGAATCGGGTCGGGGTACGCAGTATTTT
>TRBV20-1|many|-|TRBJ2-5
CSAPRALQETQYF
TGCAGTGCTCCAAGAGCGCTCCAAGAGACCCAGTACTTC
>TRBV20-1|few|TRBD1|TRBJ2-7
CSAERQGTYEQYF
TGCAGTGCTGAGCGACAGGGGACGTACGAGCAGTACTTC
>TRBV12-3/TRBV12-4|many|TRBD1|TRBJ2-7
CASSPYIPGQASRHEQYF
TGTGCCAGCAGTCCATATATTCCGGGACAGGCCTCTCGCCACGAGCAGTACTTC
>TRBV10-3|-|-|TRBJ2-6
CAIRFRGSSGANVLTF
TGTGCCATCAGGTTCAGGGGAAGCTCTGGGGCCAACGTCCTGACTTTC
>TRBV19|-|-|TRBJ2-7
CASTGGYEQYF
TGTGCCAGTACCGGGGGCTACGAGCAGTACTTC
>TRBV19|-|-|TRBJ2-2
CASSSRGNTGELFF
TGTGCCAGTAGTTCCAGGGGGAACACCGGGGAGCTGTTTTTT
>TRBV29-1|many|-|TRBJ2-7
CSAPGGPPEVGWLREQYF
TGCAGCGCCCCAGGCGGGCCCCCGGAGGTTGGTTGGCTCCGCGAGCAGTACTTC
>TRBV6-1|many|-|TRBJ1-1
CASSDGANTEAFF
TGTGCCAGCAGTGATGGTGCGAACACTGAAGCTTTCTTT
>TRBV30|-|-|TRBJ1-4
CAWSGATNEKLFF
TGTGCCTGGAGTGGTGCAACTAATGAAAAACTGTTTTTT
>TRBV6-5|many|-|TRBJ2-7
CASSYSMQTVGHEQYF
TGTGCCAGCAGTTACTCGATGCAGACAGTTGGACACGAGCAGTACTTC
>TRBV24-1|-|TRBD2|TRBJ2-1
CATSDQRGTYNEQFF
TGTGCCACCAGTGACCAGCGGGGGACCTACAATGAGCAGTTCTTC
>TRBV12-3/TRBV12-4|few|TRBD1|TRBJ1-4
CASSRRTGGWRTNEKLFF
TGTGCCAGCAGTCGGCGGACAGGGGGCTGGAGAACTAATGAAAAACTGTTTTTT
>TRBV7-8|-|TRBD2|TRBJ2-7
CASSPWTSGAYEQYF
TGTGCCAGCAGCCCCTGGACTAGCGGGGCATACGAGCAGTACTTC
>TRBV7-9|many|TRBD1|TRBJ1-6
CASSFYQGVGFSPLHF
TGTGCCAGCAGCTTTTACCAGGGGGTCGGATTTTCACCCCTCCACTTT
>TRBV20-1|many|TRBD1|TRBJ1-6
CSAKGTGGPLHF
TGCAGTGCTAAGGGGACAGGTGGACCCCTCCACTTT
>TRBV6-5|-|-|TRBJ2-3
CASSYADTQYF
TGTGCCAGCAGTTACGCAGATACGCAGTATTTT
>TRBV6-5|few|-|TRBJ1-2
CASSATGHYGYTF
TGTGCCAGCAGTGCCACAGGGCACTATGGCTACACCTTC
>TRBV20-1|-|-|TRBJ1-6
CSAVGGGGNSPLHF
TGCAGTGCTGTGGGGGGGGGTGGTAATTCACCCCTCCACTTT
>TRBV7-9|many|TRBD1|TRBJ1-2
CASSLSQGFGANYGYTF
TGTGCCAGCAGCTTATCACAGGGGTTCGGGGCGAACTATGGCTACACCTTC
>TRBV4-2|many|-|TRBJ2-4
CASSREVRDIQYF
TGTGCCAGCAGCCGAGAAGTGAGGGACATTCAGTACTTC
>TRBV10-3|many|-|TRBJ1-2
CAISERVQDYGYTF
TGTGCCATCAGTGAGAGAGTACAAGACTATGGCTACACCTTC
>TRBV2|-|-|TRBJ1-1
CASHPGPRTGTEAFF
TGTGCCAGCCACCCGGGACCCCGAACGGGCACTGAAGCTTTCTTT
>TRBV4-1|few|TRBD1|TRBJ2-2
CASSQEVGTGDTGELFF
TGCGCCAGCAGCCAAGAAGTCGGGACAGGGGACACCGGGGAGCTGTTTTTT
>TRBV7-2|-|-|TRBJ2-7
CASSRTYNYEQYF
TGTGCCAGCAGCAGAACTTATAACTACGAGCAGTACTTC
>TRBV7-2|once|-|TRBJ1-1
CASSLVLTKEMNTEAFF
TGTGCCAGCAGCTTAGTACTCACAAAAGAGATGAACACTGAAGCTTTCTTT
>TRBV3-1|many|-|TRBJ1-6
CASSQDLTANSPLHF
TGTGCCAGCAGCCAAGATTTGACAGCTAATTCACCCCTCCACTTT
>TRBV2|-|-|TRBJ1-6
CASSLTTDLPLHF
TGTGCCAGCAGCTTAACTACCGATTTGCCCCTCCACTTT
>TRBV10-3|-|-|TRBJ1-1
CAIGMSRPQGLTEAFF
TGTGCGATCGGGATGTCGCGACCTCAAGGGCTCACTGAAGCTTTCTTT
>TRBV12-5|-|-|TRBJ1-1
CASGWGGSTEAFF
TGTGCTAGTGGTTGGGGCGGGAGCACTGAAGCTTTCTTT
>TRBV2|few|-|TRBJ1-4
CASSERGERNEKLFF
TGTGCCAGCAGTGAAAGGGGGGAAAGGAATGAAAAACTGTTTTTT
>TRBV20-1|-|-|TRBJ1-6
CSAGSGGTSSYNSPLHF
TGCAGTGCTGGGTCGGGGGGCACCAGCTCCTATAATTCACCTCTCCACTTT